What follows describes a single TCR beta chain. This specimen belongs to a study of blood T cells in healthy people across ages. Germline CDR1 SGHVS, CDR2 FNYEAQ. Trimming shortened V by 0 bases and J by 6 bases, and 22 bases separated the two germline ends. The CDR3 length is 18 residues. Next came a second PCR, run for roughly 6 to 11 cycles, which used a sample-barcoded 5' primer along with a J-beta primer mix. TCRdb analysed the 5' RACE reads with MiXCR anew, one entry per CDR3 protein. Among approximately 700,000 distinct CDR3 sequences listed, roughly 32% were seen once. This TCR was recovered from a woman aged 80 or over in good health. V usage is TRBV7-6 and J usage is TRBJ2-3, with D perhaps assigned TRBD1 or TRBD2 (6 bases each). The material sequenced was blood. CDR3 nucleotide sequence: TGTGCCAGCAGCTTAGCAGGGGGGCGACTAGGGGCATCCGATACGCAGTATTTT. This gives the protein CASSLAGGRLGASDTQYF. Variable domain in full (rest from reference TRBV7-6 and TRBJ2-3): GAGVSQSPRYKVTKRGQDVALRCDPISGHVSLYWYRQALGQGPEFLTYFNYEAQQDKSGLPNDRFSAERPEGSISTLTIQRTEQRDSAMYRCASSLAGGRLGASDTQYFGPGTRLTVL.